This T cell receptor (beta chain) was sequenced for a study of CD8+ T cells in alopecia areata. Germline V lookup: CDR1 SGHKS, CDR2 YYEKEE (reference sequence). V lost 3 bases and J 0 bases, leaving 7 bases between the germline ends. The CDR3 has 13 residues. In its sample, this clone was seen once. The antigen is unknown. Study-wide points: Alopecia totalis/universalis scalp especially showed more expanded CD8+ clones than normal scalp.

Extraction and reverse transcription of RNA yielded cDNA as the sequencing template. The table came from immunoSEQ multiplex PCR; TCRdb's copy has only in-frame clones and leaves some out. The sample consists of around 140,000 clones, more than 75% of them appearing once. Patients with alopecia areata provided lesional scalp punch biopsies as well as peripheral blood. The starting material was CD8+ T cells sorted from blood, obtained at week 0. The source is a human donor with alopecia areata. The chain uses TRBV5-5 and TRBJ2-7, with D maybe TRBD1 (6 bases). Written as DNA, the CDR3 is TGTGCCAGCAGCTGGGACACCTCCTACGAGCAGTACTTC. This translates into CASSWDTSYEQYF.